One and the same sample provided the 25 T cell receptor beta chains below, sequenced in a study of read filtering for tumor transcriptome and immune sequencing. Molecular barcoded adaptors covering alpha/delta and beta/gamma chains were used on 400 ng RNA. TCRdb re-derived calls from the reads in MiXCR, one entry per CDR3 protein. The table includes over 50,000 distinct CDR3 sequences, roughly 19% detected once. The sequencing input was a population of CD138-negative cells sorted from bone marrow. These receptors were taken from a donor at least 40 years old with multiple myeloma.

The chain employs TRBV7-3 and TRBJ2-2; no clear D gene. Trimming stripped 6 bases from V and 7 bases from J, with 9 bases between. Germline CDR1 and CDR2: SGHTA and FQGTGA. This CDR3 has 12 residues. The CDR3 DNA is TGTGCCAGCAGAAACCCAGGCGGGGAGCTGTTTTTT. The encoded protein is CASRNPGGELFF.

With respect to this clonotype: A much more abundant neighbour one base away suggests this may be a read error. This rearrangement joins TRBV15 to TRBJ2-3, with D perhaps being TRBD1 or TRBD2 (5 bases each). The CDR3 runs to 14 residues. CDR1 and CDR2 (germline): LNHNV, YYDKDF (reference sequence). In DNA, the CDR3 is TGTGCCACCAGCAGAGAGGGGGAGACAGATACGCAGTGTTTT. This encodes CATSREGETDTQCF.

V gene TRBV20-1 combines with J gene TRBJ2-5; 8 bases line up with TRBD1. Germline trimming cut 0 bases from V and 4 bases from J; bases unmatched to any gene: 7. The CDR3 runs to 15 residues. CDR1 DFQATT and CDR2 SNEGSKA come from the germline V gene (reference sequence). The CDR3 DNA follows: TGCAGTGCTAGAGATCCCAGGGGGCGAGTAGAGACCCAGTACTTC. This translates into CSARDPRGRVETQYF.

This clonotype was detected ten times or more. The chain links TRBV29-1 to TRBJ2-5; D possibly corresponds to TRBD1 (5 bases). In germline, CDR1 is SQVTM, CDR2 ANQGSEA. The V end was cut by 4 bases, the J end by 5 bases, with 5 bases between. The CDR3 has 10 residues. This chain's CDR3 is CSVAGETQYF. The DNA of the CDR3 is TGCAGCGTTGCAGGGGAGACCCAGTACTTC.

This clonotype was seen ten or more times. This sequence joins TRBV24-1 and TRBJ2-1, with TRBD2 identical over 7 bases. V lost 8 bases to trimming and J lost 2 bases; unmatched junction nucleotides: 8. CDR3 length equals 15 residues. Germline lookup yields CDR1 KGHDR and CDR2 SFDVKD. The DNA for the CDR3 is TGTGCCACCAACCCCGGGGAGGGAGCCTACAATGAGCAGTTCTTC. Amino acids: CATNPGEGAYNEQFF.

The chain employs TRBV2 and TRBJ2-1; 10 bases line up with TRBD2. Germline CDR1 SNHLY, CDR2 FYNNEI. Germline trimming cut 2 bases from V and 8 bases from J; bases unmatched to any gene: 6. This CDR3 contains 15 residues. CDR3 sequence reads: CASSELAGGTDEQFF. The CDR3 bases are TGTGCCAGCAGTGAATTAGCGGGAGGTACGGATGAGCAGTTCTTC.

This clonotype occurred a few times. A much larger clone sits a single nucleotide away, making a read error possible. The V and J genes are TRBV14 and TRBJ1-4; D call uncertain. Germline CDR1 reads SGHDN; CDR2 reads FVKESK. The CDR3 sequence is 16 residues long. The CDR3 protein is CAGSFRIRSANEKLFF. The DNA of the CDR3 is TGTGCCGGCAGCTTCAGGATCAGGTCTGCTAATGAAAAACTGTTTTTT.

This sequence joins TRBV3-1 and TRBJ2-1; no clear D. Between the trimmed V and J ends, which lost 1 base and 3 bases, there was a span of 10 bases. The germline CDR1 and CDR2 sequences are LGHDT and YNNKEL (reference sequence). The CDR3 contains 15 residues. The CDR3, as DNA: TGTGCCAGCAGCCAAGTGGGAACGGGCTACAATGAGCAGTTCTTC. Translating gives CASSQVGTGYNEQFF.

The table lists this clonotype with a few counts. This rearrangement joins TRBV6-6 to TRBJ1-1; no clear D. This CDR3 is built from 13 residues. Per the germline V gene, CDR1 is MNHNY and CDR2 is SVGAGI (reference sequence). V dropped 4 bases and J dropped 4 bases, with 10 bases sitting between them. The CDR3 bases are TGTGCCAGCAGTTCCATCGGTGGCACTGAAGCTTTCTTT. Translating gives CASSSIGGTEAFF.

This clonotype was counted many times. Relative to the germline gene, one junction end is altered; a read error may explain this. This chain links TRBV7-7 with TRBJ2-2; TRBD2 aligns across 10 bases. This CDR3 contains 16 residues. Germline values: CDR1 SSHAT, CDR2 FNYEAQ (reference sequence). CDR3 nucleotide sequence: TGTGCTAGCAGCCCCGCTAGCGGGAGAGGCACCGGGGAGCTGTTTTTT. Its translation is CASSPASGRGTGELFF. The full variable domain, in which reference TRBV7-7 and TRBJ2-2 provide the parts outside the CDR3, is GAGVSQSPRYKVTKRGQDVTLRCDPISSHATLYWYQQALGQGPEFLTYFNYEAQPDKSGLPSDRFSAERPEGSISTLTIQRTEQRDSAMYRCASSPASGRGTGELFFGEGSRLTVL.

Comment on this clonotype: This clone may be a read error of a much larger clone one base away. Since no conserved phenylalanine or tryptophan closes the CDR3, a read error is the likely cause. The chain couples TRBV6-5 to TRBJ1-5; D is undetermined. Trimming removed 7 bases from V and 2 bases from J, with 6 bases in between. The CDR3 is 12 residues long. Germline V gene lookup returns CDR1 MNHEY and CDR2 SVGAGI. CDR3 in amino acids: CASNDRNQPQHS. The CDR3 DNA reads as TGTGCCAGCAACGATCGCAATCAGCCCCAGCATTCT.

DNA for the CDR3: TGTGCCAGCAGCCAAGAGGGACAGGGATATAATTCACCCCTCCACTTT. Amino acids: CASSQEGQGYNSPLHF. V gene TRBV3-1 combines with J gene TRBJ1-6; TRBD1 agrees at 9 bases. Germline V gene sequence: CDR1 LGHDT, CDR2 YNNKEL (reference sequence). The junction had 1 base not matched to a gene; V was cut back by 0 bases and J by 4 bases. CDR3 length: 16 residues. Full variable domain (outside the CDR3, taken from reference TRBV3-1 and TRBJ1-6): DTAVSQTPKYLVTQMGNDKSIKCEQNLGHDTMYWYKQDSKKFLKIMFSYNNKELIINETVPNRFSPKSPDKAHLNLHINSLELGDSAVYFCASSQEGQGYNSPLHFGNGTRLTVT.

This clonotype was seen many times. The chain has TRBV7-3 and TRBJ2-3; 13 bases are a match to TRBD2. V dropped 4 bases and J dropped 4; count of bases not matched to a gene: 8. Germline V gene data show CDR1 as SGHTA and CDR2 as FQGTGA. CDR3 length: 17 residues. Here the CDR3 reads CASSSGLAGAVPDTQYF. The CDR3 nucleotides read TGTGCCAGCAGCTCCGGACTAGCGGGGGCCGTCCCAGATACGCAGTATTTT.

This clonotype was counted many times. The chain recombines TRBV15 with TRBJ2-7; no clear D gene. The CDR3 is made up of 12 amino acids. Trimming removed 0 bases at V and 3 bases at J, with 3 bases between. CDR1 and CDR2 from the germline V gene are LNHNV and YYDKDF (reference sequence). The CDR3 DNA is TGTGCCACCAGCAGAGATTTCTACGAGCAGTACTTC. Translated: CATSRDFYEQYF.

This clonotype was counted many times. The CDR3 reads CASSPPGQGEAFF. DNA for the CDR3: TGTGCCAGCAGCCCGCCGGGACAGGGGGAAGCTTTCTTT. V usage is TRBV7-6 and J usage is TRBJ1-1, with TRBD1 identical over 10 bases. Germline CDR1 SGHVS, CDR2 FNYEAQ. Trimming cost V 5 bases and J 8 bases; bases outside gene matches: 5. The CDR3 covers 13 residues. Full variable domain (rest looked up from reference TRBV7-6 and TRBJ1-1): GAGVSQSPRYKVTKRGQDVALRCDPISGHVSLYWYRQALGQGPEFLTYFNYEAQQDKSGLPNDRFSAERPEGSISTLTIQRTEQRDSAMYRCASSPPGQGEAFFGQGTRLTVV.

This clonotype was found many times. J is TRBJ2-5 and V is TRBV5-5; D is perhaps TRBD2 (6 bases). Germline lookup yields CDR1 SGHKS and CDR2 YYEKEE (reference sequence). This CDR3 region has 14 residues. V was trimmed by 4 bases and J by 0 bases, leaving 10 bases between them. CDR3 DNA: TGTGCCAGCAGCCCGCGGGGAAACCAAGAGACCCAGTACTTC. Protein product: CASSPRGNQETQYF. Together with reference TRBV5-5 and TRBJ2-5, the CDR3 gives the full variable domain: DAGVTQSPTHLIKTRGQQVTLRCSPISGHKSVSWYQQVLGQGPQFIFQYYEKEERGRGNFPDRFSARQFPNYSSELNVNALLLGDSALYLCASSPRGNQETQYFGPGTRLLVL.

This clonotype came up many times. J is TRBJ2-7 and V is TRBV5-1; 9 bases agree with TRBD1. Germline-derived CDR1 and CDR2 are SGHRS and YFSETQ. The CDR3 has 15 residues. V dropped 5 bases and J dropped 2; count of bases not matched to a gene: 8. The CDR3 bases are TGCGCCAGCAGTTCTAAGGGGACAGGGCCCTACGAGCAGTACTTC. Translating it yields CASSSKGTGPYEQYF.

Comments on this clonotype: This probably arose from a read error, given a far larger clone one base away. V gene TRBV28 combines with J gene TRBJ1-6; no definite D call. This CDR3 has 13 amino acids. Germline V lookup: CDR1 MDHEN, CDR2 SYDVKM. CDR3 bases: TGTGCCAGCAGAACTACTGGCAGGTCCTCAGCTTCCTTT. Its protein product is CASRTTGRSSASF.

A word on this clonotype: A read error may account for a junction end that differs from germline. The chain uses TRBV20-1 and TRBJ1-1, with TRBD1 matching 7 bases. The CDR3 loop spans 16 amino acids. Germline V CDR1 and CDR2: DFQATT, SNEGSKA (reference sequence). For the CDR3, the DNA is TGCGGTGCTCCCAAAGGGGTAAGACAGGGAAGGACTGAGGCTTTCTTT. It yields the protein CGAPKGVRQGRTEAFF.

In its sample, this clonotype was seen many times. The chain employs TRBV19 and TRBJ2-2, with D possibly matching TRBD1 (6 bases). Per germline, CDR1 LNHDA and CDR2 SQIVND (reference sequence). Deletions cut 5 bases from V and 4 bases from J, with 20 bases between. The CDR3 is made up of 17 amino acids. CDR3 amino acids: CASSVGTTRMTTGELFF. CDR3 DNA: TGTGCCAGTAGTGTAGGGACAACCAGAATGACCACCGGGGAGCTGTTTTTT.

In this sample, this clonotype turned up many times. DNA for the CDR3: TGTGCCAGCAGCTTCGGACTAGCGGGGGACTGCAATGAGCAGTTCTTC. The encoded protein is CASSFGLAGDCNEQFF. V and J are TRBV11-2 and TRBJ2-1, with 13 nucleotides matching TRBD2. The CDR3 runs 16 residues. The V gene end was trimmed by 3 bases and the J gene end by 6 bases; junction bases not matched to a gene: 5. Germline CDR1 SGHAT, CDR2 FQNNGV.

This clonotype was detected ten times or more. This chain connects TRBV7-2 to TRBJ2-5; D is uncertain. CDR3 size: 13 residues. Germline V lookup: CDR1 SGHTA, CDR2 FQGNSA. V gave up 3 bases and J gave up 2 bases, with 7 bases separating them. CDR3: CASSFAVQETQYF. The CDR3 DNA reads as TGTGCCAGCAGCTTCGCAGTGCAAGAGACCCAGTACTTC.

For this clonotype: It may be a read error: a sequence one base away is much more abundant. V and J are TRBV5-1 and TRBJ1-1, with a possible D match to TRBD1 (5 bases). V shed 2 bases and J shed 4 bases, with 9 bases lying between them. The CDR3 is 13 residues long. Germline V lookup: CDR1 SGHRS, CDR2 YFSETQ. The CDR3 region is CASSFGASTEAFF. CDR3 nucleotide sequence: TGCGCCAGCAGCTTCGGGGCGAGCACTGAAGCTTTCTTT.

This clonotype came up many times. The genes are TRBV2 and TRBJ2-1, with D perhaps matching TRBD2 (6 bases). The CDR3 totals 13 residues. Between the trimmed V and J ends, which lost 7 bases and 7 bases, there was a span of 14 bases. In germline, CDR1 is SNHLY, CDR2 FYNNEI. CDR3: CASTMRRGNEQFF. The CDR3 coding sequence is TGTGCCAGCACCATGCGGAGGGGTAATGAGCAGTTCTTC.

This clonotype was found a few times. This rearrangement joins TRBV2 to TRBJ1-5; D gene uncertain. There are 14 residues in the CDR3. Germline assignment: CDR1 SNHLY and CDR2 FYNNEI. The V end lost 6 bases, the J end lost 0 bases, and 9 bases lay between the germline ends. CDR3 loop: CASSGWNSNQPQHF. The CDR3 DNA is TGTGCCAGCAGCGGCTGGAATAGCAATCAGCCCCAGCATTTT. Based on the CDR3 plus reference TRBV2 and TRBJ1-5, the full variable domain is EPEVTQTPSHQVTQMGQEVILRCVPISNHLYFYWYRQILGQKVEFLVSFYNNEISEKSEIFDDQFSVERPDGSNFTLKIRSTKLEDSAMYFCASSGWNSNQPQHFGDGTRLSIL.